Shown below are 19 T cell receptor beta chains from a single sample sequenced in a study of CD8 T cells in Susac syndrome (dated by TCRdb to between 2018 and 2021). Libraries were made using the immunoSEQ multiplex PCR assay. RNA was extracted using the RNeasy kit, and 0.5 to 1 microgram was reverse transcribed with random hexamers. TCRdb cleaned the public reads at Q25 with fastp, built clones with MiXCR and kept in-frame beta chains. Each entry is one CDR3 protein sequence, shown with its most common DNA and genes. This sample is represented by 140,000 or so distinct CDR3 sequences; around 95% of them were singletons. The ten largest account for roughly 0.084% of the sample. The material sequenced was CD4+ T cells from PBMCs. All receptors derive from a human donor with Susac syndrome.

The CDR3 loop reads CASSLGTGLNYGYTF. CDR3 in DNA: TGTGCCAGCAGCCTAGGGACAGGGCTCAACTATGGCTACACCTTC. The V call is TRBV3-1, the J call TRBJ1-2; 9 bases match TRBD1. The CDR3 is 15 residues long. With 4 bases clipped from V and 2 bases from J, the junction kept 5 bases outside the gene matches. The V gene's germline CDR1 is LGHDT and CDR2 YNNKEL (reference sequence).

In this sample, this clonotype turned up once. The chain recombines TRBV30 with TRBJ1-2; D remains unclear. The CDR3 totals 15 residues. The V and J ends lost 0 bases and 3 bases respectively, with 14 bases between them. The germline CDR1 and CDR2 sequences are GTSNPN and SVGIG (reference sequence). The CDR3 is CAWSVLTGAYYGYTF. In nucleotides, the CDR3 is TGTGCCTGGAGTGTACTAACGGGCGCATACTATGGCTACACCTTC. The whole variable domain, filled in from reference TRBV30 and TRBJ1-2, reads SQTIHQWPATLVQPVGSPLSLECTVEGTSNPNLYWYRQAAGRGLQLLFYSVGIGQISSEVPQNLSASRPQDRQFILSSKKLLLSDSGFYLCAWSVLTGAYYGYTFGSGTRLTVV.

This clonotype was seen just once. V and J are TRBV7-2 and TRBJ2-7; D may correspond to TRBD1 or TRBD2 (5 bases each). Germline-derived CDR1 and CDR2 are SGHTA and FQGNSA. Trimming stripped 5 bases from V and 7 bases from J, with 15 bases between. This CDR3 region has 13 residues. The DNA for the CDR3 is TGTGCCAGCAGCGCAAGGTCCGGGACGGAGCAGTACTTC. Protein sequence: CASSARSGTEQYF. The variable domain in full, with the rest retrieved from reference TRBV7-2 and TRBJ2-7, is GAGVSQSPSNKVTEKGKDVELRCDPISGHTALYWYRQSLGQGLEFLIYFQGNSAPDKSGLPSDRFSAERTGGSVSTLTIQRTQQEDSAVYLCASSARSGTEQYFGPGTRLTVT.

The V call is TRBV29-1, the J call TRBJ1-4; D not resolved. Trimming shortened V by 7 bases and J by 8 bases, and 23 bases separated the two germline ends. The CDR3 consists of 15 residues. Germline CDR1 reads SQVTM; CDR2 reads ANQGSEA. The CDR3 region is CSAGGKREPGEKLFF. The CDR3 nucleotides are TGCAGCGCTGGAGGGAAGAGGGAGCCAGGAGAAAAACTGTTTTTT. The full variable domain, in which reference TRBV29-1 and TRBJ1-4 provide the parts outside the CDR3, is SAVISQKPSRDICQRGTSLTIQCQVDSQVTMMFWYRQQPGQSLTLIATANQGSEATYESGFVIDKFPISRPNLTFSTLTVSNMSPEDSSIYLCSAGGKREPGEKLFFGSGTQLSVL.

CDR3 coding DNA: TGTGCCAGCCGGAGACTAGCGGGGGGCTATGAGCAGTTCTTC. Its translation: CASRRLAGGYEQFF. The genes are TRBV12-3 or TRBV12-4 and TRBJ2-1; the match to TRBD2 covers 13 bases. J lost 8 bases, V lost 8 bases, and 6 bases had no gene match. The CDR3 loop spans 14 amino acids.

The CDR3 protein is CASSFPGQGPNEQFF. The DNA for the CDR3 is TGTGCCAGCAGCTTTCCGGGACAGGGCCCAAATGAGCAGTTCTTC. V usage is TRBV5-4 and J usage is TRBJ2-1; 9 nucleotides match TRBD1. Germline values: CDR1 SGHNT, CDR2 YYREEE (reference sequence). V lost 2 bases to trimming and J lost 7 bases; unmatched junction nucleotides: 7. This CDR3 spans 15 amino acids. The full variable domain, its missing parts supplied by reference TRBV5-4 and TRBJ2-1, is ETGVTQSPTHLIKTRGQQVTLRCSSQSGHNTVSWYQQALGQGPQFIFQYYREEENGRGNFPPRFSGLQFPNYSSELNVNALELDDSALYLCASSFPGQGPNEQFFGPGTRLTVL.

The chain has TRBV5-1 and TRBJ2-7, with 8 bases matching TRBD1. This CDR3 comprises 14 residues. The germline V gene has CDR1 SGHRS and CDR2 YFSETQ. With V trimmed by 5 bases and J by 3 bases, 7 bases remained unmatched. CDR3 nucleotide sequence: TGCGCCAGCAGTGGCCGGGACAGGCTCTACGAGCAGTACTTC. It specifies CASSGRDRLYEQYF.

This rearrangement joins TRBV30 to TRBJ2-1; D is perhaps TRBD2 (6 bases). CDR1 and CDR2 (germline): GTSNPN, SVGIG (reference sequence). The CDR3 runs to 15 residues. The V end was cut by 6 bases, the J end by 5 bases, with 20 bases between. The CDR3 DNA is TGTGCCTGCCACCCGACGGAGGGCCCCCACAATGAGCAGTTCTTC. Residues: CACHPTEGPHNEQFF. Full variable domain (missing parts from reference TRBV30 and TRBJ2-1): SQTIHQWPATLVQPVGSPLSLECTVEGTSNPNLYWYRQAAGRGLQLLFYSVGIGQISSEVPQNLSASRPQDRQFILSSKKLLLSDSGFYLCACHPTEGPHNEQFFGPGTRLTVL.

The chain carries TRBV5-4 and TRBJ2-7; unclear D gene. The germline CDR1 and CDR2 sequences are SGHNT and YYREEE (reference sequence). V was shortened by 5 bases and J by 0 bases, with 12 bases between the two germline ends. The CDR3 has 14 residues. CDR3 DNA: TGTGCCAGCAGTTCGGACGGCAACTCCTACGAGCAGTACTTC. Its protein product is CASSSDGNSYEQYF.

The chain joins TRBV4-1 to TRBJ1-1, with a possible D match to TRBD1 (6 bases). The CDR3 extends over 16 amino acids. Germline values: CDR1 MGHRA, CDR2 YSYEKL. V lost 2 bases to trimming and J lost 5 bases, with 18 bases between them. The CDR3 region is CASSQWGRGGDTEAFF. CDR3 coding DNA: TGCGCCAGCAGCCAATGGGGACGAGGGGGGGATACTGAAGCTTTCTTT.

The V call is TRBV9, the J call TRBJ2-7, with no clear D. The V and J ends lost 0 bases and 5 bases respectively, with 15 bases between them. This CDR3 spans 15 amino acids. CDR1 is SGDLS and CDR2 is YYNGEE in the germline V gene. The CDR3 DNA follows: TGTGCCAGCAGCGTAGTGGCAGGCGGCCGGGACGAGCAGTACTTC. Encoded protein: CASSVVAGGRDEQYF. Supplemented by reference TRBV9 and TRBJ2-7, the full variable domain reads DSGVTQTPKHLITATGQRVTLRCSPRSGDLSVYWYQQSLDQGLQFLIQYYNGEERAKGNILERFSAQQFPDLHSELNLSSLELGDSALYFCASSVVAGGRDEQYFGPGTRLTVT.

The CDR3 sequence is CASSSQGAGGRDTQYF. The CDR3 DNA is TGTGCCAGCAGCTCCCAGGGTGCGGGGGGCAGAGATACGCAGTATTTT. V usage is TRBV6-2 or TRBV6-3 and J usage is TRBJ2-3; 8 positions agree with TRBD2. The J segment lost 5 bases and the V segment lost 6 bases, leaving 13 bases of the junction unmatched. This CDR3 is built from 16 residues. The germline gives CDR1 MNHEY, CDR2 SVGEGT.

This rearrangement joins TRBV12-3 or TRBV12-4 to TRBJ2-1, with D uncertain. The CDR3 spans 13 residues. The germline V and J ends were trimmed by 5 bases and 4 bases, with 9 bases remaining between them. This CDR3 is CASSPSVYNEQFF. The CDR3 DNA sequence: TGTGCCAGCAGTCCGTCGGTTTACAATGAGCAGTTCTTC.

The genes are TRBV29-1 and TRBJ2-1; 7 bases are a match to TRBD2. The CDR3 covers 14 residues. The trim removed 7 bases at V and 2 bases at J, leaving 8 bases unmatched. The germline gives CDR1 SQVTM, CDR2 ANQGSEA. CDR3 sequence reads: CSAHGAGTYNEQFF. The CDR3 coding sequence is TGCAGCGCCCATGGAGCGGGGACCTACAATGAGCAGTTCTTC.

The chain joins TRBV25-1 to TRBJ2-7; D possibly corresponds to TRBD2 (5 bases). The CDR3 has 13 amino acids. Germline V gene sequence: CDR1 MGHDK, CDR2 SYGVNS. V lost 6 bases to trimming and J lost 0 bases, with 9 bases between them. In DNA, the CDR3 is TGTGCCAGCAGGTCCGGACTCTCCTACGAGCAGTACTTC. Translated: CASRSGLSYEQYF.

The CDR3 coding sequence is TGTGCCAGCCTTAGCGGGGGGTACGAGCAGTACTTC. This translates into CASLSGGYEQYF. The chain couples TRBV25-1 to TRBJ2-7; 10 nucleotides line up with TRBD2. V was clipped by 8 bases and J by 4 bases; unmatched bases: 2. Germline CDR1 MGHDK, CDR2 SYGVNS. This CDR3 region has 12 residues.

The gene calls are TRBV20-1 and TRBJ2-7, with D possibly being TRBD1 or TRBD2 (6 bases each). Germline loops: CDR1 DFQATT, CDR2 SNEGSKA (reference sequence). Trimming left V 8 bases short and J 3 bases short, with 14 bases between. This CDR3 has 12 residues. The CDR3 sequence is CSPRRGDYEQYF. The CDR3 DNA reads TGCAGTCCCCGAAGGGGGGACTACGAGCAGTACTTC.

The CDR3 DNA reads as TGTGCCAGCAGGGCAGGGATCACTGAAGCTTTCTTT. Protein: CASRAGITEAFF. The chain has TRBV2 and TRBJ1-1, with D maybe TRBD1 (5 bases). Trimming pared 6 bases from V and 4 bases from J, leaving 9 bases between. The CDR3 is made up of 12 amino acids. Germline-derived CDR1 and CDR2 are SNHLY and FYNNEI. Using reference TRBV2 and TRBJ1-1 for the parts outside the CDR3, the full variable domain is EPEVTQTPSHQVTQMGQEVILRCVPISNHLYFYWYRQILGQKVEFLVSFYNNEISEKSEIFDDQFSVERPDGSNFTLKIRSTKLEDSAMYFCASRAGITEAFFGQGTRLTVV.

This chain connects TRBV12-3 or TRBV12-4 to TRBJ2-7; no clear D gene. The V and J ends lost 2 bases and 3 bases respectively, with 8 bases between them. The length of the CDR3 is 13 residues. The CDR3 DNA sequence: TGTGCCAGCAGTTTACAATCGGACTACGAGCAGTACTTC. Its translation is CASSLQSDYEQYF.